A selection of T cell receptor beta chains follows, all from one sample in a study of cytomegalovirus exposure and HLA in healthy donors. Sequenced by immunoSEQ multiplex PCR; TCRdb stores in-frame clones only, minus some. The profile shows some 76,000 clones, roughly 94% of them singletons. Material: PBMCs. The source is a young woman in good health and CMV-seropositive. The CDR3 runs from the conserved cysteine through the conserved F or W. Fields, in order: J gene, D gene, clone size, V gene, CDR3 DNA, CDR3 protein. A D gene is named only where the DNA matches it firmly. Clone size is not always given. Where it is, it says once, few, many or a class for expanded clones.

j_call: TRBJ2-3
d_call: TRBD2
clone_size: -
v_call: TRBV4-3
cdr3_nt: TGCGCCAGCAGCCAAGATGGGGGACTAGCAGATACGCAGTATTTT
cdr3_aa: CASSQDGGLADTQYF

j_call: TRBJ2-5
d_call: -
clone_size: -
v_call: TRBV6-6
cdr3_nt: TGTGCCAGCAGTTTCCCCACTCCAGAGACCCAGTACTTC
cdr3_aa: CASSFPTPETQYF

j_call: TRBJ1-5
d_call: TRBD1
clone_size: -
v_call: TRBV10-3
cdr3_nt: TGTGCCACCAGGGGGACAGAGGATAATCAGCCCCAGCATTTT
cdr3_aa: CATRGTEDNQPQHF

j_call: TRBJ2-5
d_call: TRBD2
clone_size: once
v_call: TRBV5-1
cdr3_nt: TGCGCCAGCAGCTTGGTAGGTCCCCGTAGCGGGATGGGAGAGACCCAGTACTTC
cdr3_aa: CASSLVGPRSGMGETQYF

j_call: TRBJ2-3
d_call: -
clone_size: -
v_call: TRBV19
cdr3_nt: TGTGCCAGTAGTATAGATCTCGGGAGAGGCACAGATACGCAGTATTTT
cdr3_aa: CASSIDLGRGTDTQYF

j_call: TRBJ1-1
d_call: -
clone_size: -
v_call: TRBV7-2
cdr3_nt: TGTGCCAGCAGCTTAGAAAGGCACAGATCCATGAACACTGAAGCTTTCTTT
cdr3_aa: CASSLERHRSMNTEAFF

j_call: TRBJ2-1
d_call: -
clone_size: -
v_call: TRBV9
cdr3_nt: TGTGCCAGCAGCGTATCTAGCTCCTACAATGAGCAGTTCTTC
cdr3_aa: CASSVSSSYNEQFF

j_call: TRBJ2-5
d_call: TRBD1
clone_size: -
v_call: TRBV28
cdr3_nt: TGTGCCAGCAGCCAACCGACAGGGGGCCTGGAGACCCAGTACTTC
cdr3_aa: CASSQPTGGLETQYF

j_call: TRBJ1-2
d_call: -
clone_size: -
v_call: TRBV29-1
cdr3_nt: TGCAGCTTAAAGGGGTCTAATGGCTACACCTTC
cdr3_aa: CSLKGSNGYTF

j_call: TRBJ2-1
d_call: TRBD2
clone_size: -
v_call: TRBV19
cdr3_nt: TGTGCCAGTAGTTATTTTGGGAGGGGCGAGTTTAGCAATGAGCAGTTCTTC
cdr3_aa: CASSYFGRGEFSNEQFF

j_call: TRBJ2-3
d_call: -
clone_size: -
v_call: TRBV7-9
cdr3_nt: TGTGCCAGCCGAGGACAGATCACAGATACGCAGTATTTT
cdr3_aa: CASRGQITDTQYF

j_call: TRBJ2-1
d_call: TRBD2
clone_size: -
v_call: TRBV28
cdr3_nt: TGTGCCAGCAGTTTGGCGACTAGCGGAAACAATGAGCAGTTCTTC
cdr3_aa: CASSLATSGNNEQFF

j_call: TRBJ2-7
d_call: TRBD1
clone_size: -
v_call: TRBV5-4
cdr3_nt: TGTGCCAGCAGCGTCCGGGACAGAATATCCTACGAGCAGTACTTC
cdr3_aa: CASSVRDRISYEQYF

j_call: TRBJ1-5
d_call: TRBD1
clone_size: -
v_call: TRBV30
cdr3_nt: TGTGCCTGGAGTGTACTGGGACAGGGGCCTCAGCCCCAGCATTTT
cdr3_aa: CAWSVLGQGPQPQHF

j_call: TRBJ2-7
d_call: -
clone_size: -
v_call: TRBV15
cdr3_nt: TGTGCCACCAGCAGAGGGGGCCGTCGGGGGTTCTACGAGCAGTACTTC
cdr3_aa: CATSRGGRRGFYEQYF

j_call: TRBJ1-4
d_call: -
clone_size: -
v_call: TRBV28
cdr3_nt: TGTGCCAGCAGTACCCCAAACAGGGAGGGCTATGAAAAACTGTTTTTT
cdr3_aa: CASSTPNREGYEKLFF

j_call: TRBJ1-2
d_call: -
clone_size: once
v_call: TRBV7-2
cdr3_nt: TGTGCCAGCAGCTTAGGTTCGGGAGCCTATGGCTACACCTTC
cdr3_aa: CASSLGSGAYGYTF

j_call: TRBJ1-5
d_call: TRBD1
clone_size: -
v_call: TRBV7-6
cdr3_nt: TGTGCCAGCAGCCTGGACAGGGCCGACGGGCCCCAGCATTTT
cdr3_aa: CASSLDRADGPQHF

j_call: TRBJ1-2
d_call: TRBD1
clone_size: once
v_call: TRBV9
cdr3_nt: TGTGCCAGCAGCAGGGAACAGGTTCCAAGGGGGCTGTTTAACTATGGCTACACCTTC
cdr3_aa: CASSREQVPRGLFNYGYTF

j_call: TRBJ2-5
d_call: TRBD2
clone_size: once
v_call: TRBV14
cdr3_nt: TGTGCCAGCAGCGCGGGACTAGTAATGGAGACCCAGTACTTC
cdr3_aa: CASSAGLVMETQYF